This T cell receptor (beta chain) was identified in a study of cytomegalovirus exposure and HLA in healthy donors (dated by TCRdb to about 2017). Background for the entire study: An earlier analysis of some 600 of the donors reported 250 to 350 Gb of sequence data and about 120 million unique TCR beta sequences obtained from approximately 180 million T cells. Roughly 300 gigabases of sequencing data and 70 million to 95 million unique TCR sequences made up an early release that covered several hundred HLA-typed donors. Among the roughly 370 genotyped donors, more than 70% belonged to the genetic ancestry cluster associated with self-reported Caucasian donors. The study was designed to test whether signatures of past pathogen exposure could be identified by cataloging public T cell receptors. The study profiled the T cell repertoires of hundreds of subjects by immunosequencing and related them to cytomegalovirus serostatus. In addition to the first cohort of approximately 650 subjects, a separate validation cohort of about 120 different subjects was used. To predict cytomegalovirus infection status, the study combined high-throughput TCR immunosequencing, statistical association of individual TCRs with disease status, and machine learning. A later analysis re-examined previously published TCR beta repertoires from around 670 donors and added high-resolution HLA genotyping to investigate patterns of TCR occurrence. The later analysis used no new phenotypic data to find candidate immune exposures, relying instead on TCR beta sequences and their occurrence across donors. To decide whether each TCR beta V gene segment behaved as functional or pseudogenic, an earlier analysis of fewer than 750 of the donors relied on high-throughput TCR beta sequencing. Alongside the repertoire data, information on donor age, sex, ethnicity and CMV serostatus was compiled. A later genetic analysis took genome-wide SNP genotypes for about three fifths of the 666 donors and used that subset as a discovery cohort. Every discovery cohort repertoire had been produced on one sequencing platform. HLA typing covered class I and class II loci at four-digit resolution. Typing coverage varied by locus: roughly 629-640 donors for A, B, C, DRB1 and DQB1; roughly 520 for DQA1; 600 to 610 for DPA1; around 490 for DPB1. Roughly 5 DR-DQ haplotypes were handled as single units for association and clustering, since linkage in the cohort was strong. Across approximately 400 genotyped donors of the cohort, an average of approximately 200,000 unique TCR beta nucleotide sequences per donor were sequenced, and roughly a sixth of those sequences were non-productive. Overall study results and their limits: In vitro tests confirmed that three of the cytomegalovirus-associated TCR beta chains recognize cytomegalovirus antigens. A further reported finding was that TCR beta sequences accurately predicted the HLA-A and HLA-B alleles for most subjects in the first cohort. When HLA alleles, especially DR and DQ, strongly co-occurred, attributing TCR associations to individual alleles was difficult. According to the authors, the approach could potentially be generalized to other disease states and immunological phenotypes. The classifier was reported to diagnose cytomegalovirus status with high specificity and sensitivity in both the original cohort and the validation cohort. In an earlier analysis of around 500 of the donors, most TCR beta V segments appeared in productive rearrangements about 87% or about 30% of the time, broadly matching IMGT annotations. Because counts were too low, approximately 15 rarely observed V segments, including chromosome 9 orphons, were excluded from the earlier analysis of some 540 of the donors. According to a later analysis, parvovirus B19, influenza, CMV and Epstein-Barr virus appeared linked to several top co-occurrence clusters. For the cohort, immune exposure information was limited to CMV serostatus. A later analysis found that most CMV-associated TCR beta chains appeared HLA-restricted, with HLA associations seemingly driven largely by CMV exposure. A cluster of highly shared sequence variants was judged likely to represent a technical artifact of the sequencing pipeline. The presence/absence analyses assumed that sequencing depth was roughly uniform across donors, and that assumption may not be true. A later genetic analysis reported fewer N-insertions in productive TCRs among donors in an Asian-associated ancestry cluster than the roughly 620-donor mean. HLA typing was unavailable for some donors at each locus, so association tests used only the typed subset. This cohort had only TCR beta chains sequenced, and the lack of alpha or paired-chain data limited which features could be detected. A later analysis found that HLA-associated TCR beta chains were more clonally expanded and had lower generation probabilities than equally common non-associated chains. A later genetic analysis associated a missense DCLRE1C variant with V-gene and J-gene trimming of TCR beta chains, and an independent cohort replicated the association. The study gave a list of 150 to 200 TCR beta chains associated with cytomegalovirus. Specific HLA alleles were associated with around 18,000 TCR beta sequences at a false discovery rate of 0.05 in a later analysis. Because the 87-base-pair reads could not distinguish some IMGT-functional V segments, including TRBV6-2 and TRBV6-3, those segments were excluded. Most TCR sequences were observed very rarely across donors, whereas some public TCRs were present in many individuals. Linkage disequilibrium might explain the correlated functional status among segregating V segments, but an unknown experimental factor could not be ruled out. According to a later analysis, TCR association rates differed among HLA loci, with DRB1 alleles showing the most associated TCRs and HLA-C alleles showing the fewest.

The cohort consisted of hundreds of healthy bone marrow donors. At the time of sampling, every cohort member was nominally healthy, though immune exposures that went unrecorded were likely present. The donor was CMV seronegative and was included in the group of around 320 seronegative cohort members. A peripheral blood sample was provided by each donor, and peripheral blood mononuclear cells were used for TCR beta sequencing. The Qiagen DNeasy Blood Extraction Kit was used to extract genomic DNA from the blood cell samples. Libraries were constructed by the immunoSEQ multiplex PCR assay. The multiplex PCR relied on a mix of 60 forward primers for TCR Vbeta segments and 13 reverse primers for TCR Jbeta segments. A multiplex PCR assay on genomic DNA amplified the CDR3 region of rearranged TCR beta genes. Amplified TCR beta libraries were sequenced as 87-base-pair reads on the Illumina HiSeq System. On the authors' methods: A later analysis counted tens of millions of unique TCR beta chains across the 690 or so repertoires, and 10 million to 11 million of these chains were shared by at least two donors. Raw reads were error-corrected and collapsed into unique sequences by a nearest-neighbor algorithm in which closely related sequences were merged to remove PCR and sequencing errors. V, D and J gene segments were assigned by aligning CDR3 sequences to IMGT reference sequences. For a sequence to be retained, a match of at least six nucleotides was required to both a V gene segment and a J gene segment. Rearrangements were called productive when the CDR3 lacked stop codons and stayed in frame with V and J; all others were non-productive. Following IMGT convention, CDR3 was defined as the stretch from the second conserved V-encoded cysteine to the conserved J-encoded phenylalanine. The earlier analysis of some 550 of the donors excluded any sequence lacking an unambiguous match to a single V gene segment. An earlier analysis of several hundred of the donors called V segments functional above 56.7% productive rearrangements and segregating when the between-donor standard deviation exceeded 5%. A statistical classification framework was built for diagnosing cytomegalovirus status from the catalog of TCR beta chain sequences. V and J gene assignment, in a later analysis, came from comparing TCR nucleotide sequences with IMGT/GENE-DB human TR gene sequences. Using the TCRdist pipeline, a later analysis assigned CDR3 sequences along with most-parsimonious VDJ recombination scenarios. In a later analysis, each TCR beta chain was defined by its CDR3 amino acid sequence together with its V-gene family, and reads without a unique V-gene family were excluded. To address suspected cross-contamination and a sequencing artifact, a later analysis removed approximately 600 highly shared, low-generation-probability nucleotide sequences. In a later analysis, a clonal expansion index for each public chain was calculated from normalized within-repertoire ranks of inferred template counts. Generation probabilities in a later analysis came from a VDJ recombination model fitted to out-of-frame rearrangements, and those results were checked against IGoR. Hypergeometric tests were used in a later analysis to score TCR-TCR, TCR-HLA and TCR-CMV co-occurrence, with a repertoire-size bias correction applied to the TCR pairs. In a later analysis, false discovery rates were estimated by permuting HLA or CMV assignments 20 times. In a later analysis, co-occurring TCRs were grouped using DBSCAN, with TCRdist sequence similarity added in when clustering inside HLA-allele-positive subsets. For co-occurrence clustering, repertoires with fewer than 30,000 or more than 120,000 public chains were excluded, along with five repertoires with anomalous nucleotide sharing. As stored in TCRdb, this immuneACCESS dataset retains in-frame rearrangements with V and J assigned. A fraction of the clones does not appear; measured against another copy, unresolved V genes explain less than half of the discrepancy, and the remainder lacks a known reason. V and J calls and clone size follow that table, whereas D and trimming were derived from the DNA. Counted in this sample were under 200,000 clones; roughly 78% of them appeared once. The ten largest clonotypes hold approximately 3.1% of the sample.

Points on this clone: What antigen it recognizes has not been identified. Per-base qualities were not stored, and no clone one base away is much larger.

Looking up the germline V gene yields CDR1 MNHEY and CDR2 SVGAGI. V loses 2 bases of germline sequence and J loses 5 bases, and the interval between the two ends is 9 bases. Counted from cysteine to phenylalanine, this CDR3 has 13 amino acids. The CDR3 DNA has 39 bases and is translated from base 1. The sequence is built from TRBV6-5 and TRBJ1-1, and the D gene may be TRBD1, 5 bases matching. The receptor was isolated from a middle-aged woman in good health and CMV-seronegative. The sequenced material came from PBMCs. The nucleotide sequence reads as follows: TGTGCCAGCAGTTACGGGGGAGGGACTGAAGCTTTCTTT. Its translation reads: CASSYGGGTEAFF.